A single sample gave rise to the 28 T cell receptor beta chains below, sequenced in a study of T cell responses to AZD1222 COVID-19 vaccine. Profiled with immunoSEQ multiplex PCR; TCRdb holds only in-frame clones, not every one. Here the sample spans about 110,000 clones, about 90% being singletons. The specimen was peripheral blood, collected on day 0 of AZD1222 vaccination. These TCRs come from an adult in good health.

The chain combines TRBV12-5 with TRBJ2-7; D call uncertain. CDR3 length equals 15 residues. Germline values: CDR1 LGHNT, CDR2 FRNRAP. Trimming took 0 bases from V and 5 from J, leaving 14 bases between them. The CDR3 DNA reads as TGTGCTAGTGGTTTGGTCCCCCTACCCCCCCACGAGCAGTACTTC. It translates to CASGLVPLPPHEQYF.

The rearrangement links TRBV25-1 to TRBJ1-2; D unclear. The V end lost 6 bases, the J end lost 2 bases, and 13 bases lay between the germline ends. The CDR3 is 14 residues long. Germline CDR1 reads MGHDK; CDR2 reads SYGVNS. The CDR3 DNA reads TGTGCCAGCAGGCCAGGAATATGGAACTATGGCTACACCTTC. Encoded protein: CASRPGIWNYGYTF.

The V and J genes are TRBV9 and TRBJ1-1; D is undetermined. The CDR3 length is 15 residues. Germline V CDR1 and CDR2: SGDLS, YYNGEE. The V gene lost 3 bases and the J gene lost 0 bases, with 12 bases spanning the gap. Written as DNA, the CDR3 is TGTGCCAGCAGCGATGGGGATCATTTGAACACTGAAGCTTTCTTT. Its protein product is CASSDGDHLNTEAFF.

This chain's CDR3 is CASSERLGDPQETQYF. The CDR3 DNA is TGCGCCAGCAGTGAGAGGTTGGGGGACCCACAAGAGACCCAGTACTTC. This sequence joins TRBV10-1 and TRBJ2-5; the D call may be TRBD1 or TRBD2 (5 bases each). Trimming removed 2 bases at V and 2 bases at J, with 15 bases between. Germline CDR1 and CDR2: WNHNN and SYGVQD (reference sequence). The CDR3 runs to 16 residues.

The rearrangement links TRBV19 to TRBJ1-1; D call uncertain. This CDR3 region has 11 residues. Germline CDR1 reads LNHDA; CDR2 reads SQIVND (reference sequence). Deletions cut 5 bases from V and 8 bases from J, with 9 bases between. The DNA for the CDR3 is TGTGCCAGTAGTTCTCAATGGGAAGCTTTCTTT. Translating it yields CASSSQWEAFF.

The rearrangement uses TRBV30 and TRBJ2-1, with D uncertain. This CDR3 has 15 amino acids. Germline V gives CDR1 GTSNPN, CDR2 SVGIG (reference sequence). Trimming took 2 bases from V and 7 from J, leaving 18 bases between them. In nucleotides, the CDR3 is TGTGCCTGGAGTAGAGCACTGTCCAGCACGAATGAGCAGTTCTTC. It codes for CAWSRALSSTNEQFF.

V and J are TRBV7-2 and TRBJ1-2; unclear D gene. The CDR3 runs 14 residues. Trimming removed 5 bases at V and 0 bases at J, with 10 bases between. Germline V gene sequence: CDR1 SGHTA, CDR2 FQGNSA. The CDR3 sequence is CASSTYLSNYGYTF. The CDR3 bases are TGTGCCAGCAGCACCTACCTCTCTAACTATGGCTACACCTTC.

The chain couples TRBV27 to TRBJ1-3; 10 nucleotides line up with TRBD1. The germline gives CDR1 MNHEY, CDR2 SMNVEV (reference sequence). The trim removed 3 bases at V and 3 bases at J, leaving 2 bases unmatched. This CDR3 is built from 15 residues. The CDR3, as DNA: TGTGCCAGCAGTTTCGGGACAGGGGTTGGAAACACCATATATTTT. Its protein product is CASSFGTGVGNTIYF.

The J gene is TRBJ1-5, the V gene TRBV5-8; no definite D call. The CDR3 runs 18 residues. V lost 0 bases and J lost 0, with 16 bases in between. CDR1 is SGHTS and CDR2 is YDEGEE in the germline V gene. The CDR3 region is CASSLAIKLFNSNQPQHF. The CDR3 DNA reads as TGTGCCAGCAGCTTGGCCATAAAACTGTTTAATAGCAATCAGCCCCAGCATTTT.

In DNA, the CDR3 is TGTGCCAGCAGCGTCGAGGGGTCGGGCTACGAGCAGTACTTC. It is translated as CASSVEGSGYEQYF. The chain joins TRBV27 to TRBJ2-7, with D perhaps matching TRBD1 or TRBD2 (5 bases each). Trimming removed 6 bases from V and 3 bases from J, with 15 bases in between. From germline, CDR1 is MNHEY and CDR2 SMNVEV (reference sequence). The CDR3 loop spans 14 amino acids.

The genes are TRBV30 and TRBJ1-6; 7 positions agree with TRBD1. Trimming removed 4 bases from V and 11 bases from J; junction bases left unmatched: 8. CDR3 length: 13 residues. Germline V lookup: CDR1 GTSNPN, CDR2 SVGIG (reference sequence). The CDR3 here is CAWNRQGPTPLHF. CDR3 nucleotide sequence: TGTGCCTGGAACCGACAGGGACCTACACCCCTCCACTTT. The full variable domain, in which reference TRBV30 and TRBJ1-6 provide the parts outside the CDR3, is SQTIHQWPATLVQPVGSPLSLECTVEGTSNPNLYWYRQAAGRGLQLLFYSVGIGQISSEVPQNLSASRPQDRQFILSSKKLLLSDSGFYLCAWNRQGPTPLHFGNGTRLTVT.

CDR3 residues: CAGLGLAGGTGELFF. CDR3 DNA: TGTGCCGGGCTGGGACTAGCGGGGGGCACCGGGGAGCTGTTTTTT. The chain carries TRBV30 and TRBJ2-2, with 15 bases matching TRBD2. The CDR3 extends over 15 amino acids. The V segment lost 8 bases and the J segment 4 bases; nucleotides outside the gene matches: 5. From germline, CDR1 is GTSNPN and CDR2 SVGIG (reference sequence).

V and J are TRBV3-1 (or the pseudogene TRBV3-2) and TRBJ2-7, with a tentative D call TRBD1 (6 bases). V was pared by 1 base and J by 2 bases, with 12 bases between. Germline CDR1 reads LGHDT; CDR2 reads YNNKEL (reference sequence). This CDR3 spans 15 amino acids. The CDR3 nucleotides read TGTGCCAGCAGCCAAGGACGCAGGGGCCCCTACGAGCAGTACTTC. Residues: CASSQGRRGPYEQYF.

The chain employs TRBV19 and TRBJ2-7; D is unresolved. Trimming shortened V by 6 bases and J by 0 bases, and 9 bases separated the two germline ends. The CDR3 loop spans 13 amino acids. CDR1 and CDR2 from the germline V gene are LNHDA and SQIVND (reference sequence). The CDR3 is CASRGWASYEQYF. CDR3 coding DNA: TGTGCCAGTAGGGGGTGGGCCTCCTACGAGCAGTACTTC.

V is TRBV7-8 and J is TRBJ2-7, with D tentatively TRBD1 or TRBD2 (5 bases each). The CDR3 is made up of 14 amino acids. V shed 5 bases and J shed 5 bases, with 16 bases lying between them. Germline V gene lookup returns CDR1 SGHVS and CDR2 FQNEAQ. CDR3: CASSAPLEGNEQYF. CDR3 sequence (DNA): TGTGCCAGCAGCGCCCCCCTTGAGGGGAACGAGCAGTACTTC.

The chain employs TRBV28 and TRBJ1-1; TRBD1 might be the D (5 bases). Trimming pared 2 bases from V and 5 bases from J, leaving 15 bases between. Per the germline V gene, CDR1 is MDHEN and CDR2 is SYDVKM. The CDR3 has 15 amino acids. Here the CDR3 reads CASSLGGGVSTEAFF. CDR3 bases: TGTGCCAGCAGTTTAGGGGGAGGGGTCAGTACTGAAGCTTTCTTT. Supplemented by reference TRBV28 and TRBJ1-1, the full variable domain reads DVKVTQSSRYLVKRTGEKVFLECVQDMDHENMFWYRQDPGLGLRLIYFSYDVKMKEKGDIPEGYSVSREKKERFSLILESASTNQTSMYLCASSLGGGVSTEAFFGQGTRLTVV.

The chain links TRBV6-5 to TRBJ2-5; the D gene is possibly TRBD2 (5 bases). CDR3 length: 14 amino acids. Germline V CDR1 and CDR2: MNHEY, SVGAGI. V lost 2 bases to trimming and J lost 2 bases, with 9 bases between them. CDR3 residues: CASSYISGQETQYF. For the CDR3, the DNA is TGTGCCAGCAGTTACATCTCGGGACAAGAGACCCAGTACTTC.

This chain joins TRBV4-1 and TRBJ1-1; D unclear. Trimming left V 2 bases short and J 9 bases short, with 16 bases between. Germline V gene data show CDR1 as MGHRA and CDR2 as YSYEKL. The CDR3 contains 14 residues. The CDR3 nucleotides are TGCGCCAGCAGCCAACCTCCGGCGGGCCGTCAAGCTTTCTTT. Protein: CASSQPPAGRQAFF.

The chain joins TRBV6-5 to TRBJ1-4; D uncertain. V was clipped by 0 bases and J by 8 bases, with 13 bases between them. The CDR3 runs to 15 residues. Germline loops: CDR1 MNHEY, CDR2 SVGAGI. In nucleotides, the CDR3 is TGTGCCAGCAGTTACTCAGGTCACGTCGGAGAAAAACTGTTTTTT. Its protein product is CASSYSGHVGEKLFF.

The chain couples TRBV19 to TRBJ1-2; tentatively, D is TRBD1 (5 bases). This CDR3 has 15 amino acids. Germline-derived CDR1 and CDR2 are LNHDA and SQIVND (reference sequence). Trimming removed 3 bases at V and 4 bases at J, with 15 bases between. In DNA form, the CDR3 reads TGTGCCAGTAGTATCTTGGCAGGGTTGACCTATGGCTACACCTTC. Translation: CASSILAGLTYGYTF. The full variable domain, in which reference TRBV19 and TRBJ1-2 provide the parts outside the CDR3, is DGGITQSPKYLFRKEGQNVTLSCEQNLNHDAMYWYRQDPGQGLRLIYYSQIVNDFQKGDIAEGYSVSREKKESFPLTVTSAQKNPTAFYLCASSILAGLTYGYTFGSGTRLTVV.

The chain has TRBV5-1 and TRBJ1-4; D is ambiguous. V dropped 0 bases and J dropped 8 bases, with 11 bases sitting between them. The CDR3 extends over 14 amino acids. Germline CDR1 is SGHRS and CDR2 is YFSETQ. CDR3 residues: CASSLGKPGEKLFF. CDR3 DNA: TGCGCCAGCAGCTTGGGGAAGCCGGGCGAAAAACTGTTTTTT.

This CDR3 is CASSTAGTSGGIQYF. In nucleotides, the CDR3 is TGTGCCAGCAGTACCGCCGGGACTAGCGGTGGCATTCAGTACTTC. The chain uses TRBV28 and TRBJ2-4, with 11 positions matching TRBD2. This CDR3 is built from 15 residues. Looked up from germline, CDR1 is MDHEN and CDR2 is SYDVKM. The junction had 9 bases not matched to a gene; V was cut back by 5 bases and J by 9 bases.

The genes are TRBV7-9 and TRBJ1-1, with TRBD1 identical over 10 bases. The CDR3 covers 16 residues. V dropped 5 bases and J dropped 5; count of bases not matched to a gene: 11. Per the germline V gene, CDR1 is SEHNR and CDR2 is FQNEAQ (reference sequence). The CDR3 nucleotides are TGTGCCAGCAGCCCTTTAGCCGGGACAGGGGTTACTGAAGCTTTCTTT. Its protein product is CASSPLAGTGVTEAFF. The whole variable domain, filled in from reference TRBV7-9 and TRBJ1-1, reads DTGVSQNPRHKITKRGQNVTFRCDPISEHNRLYWYRQTLGQGPEFLTYFQNEAQLEKSRLLSDRFSAERPKGSFSTLEIQRTEQGDSAMYLCASSPLAGTGVTEAFFGQGTRLTVV.

V and J are TRBV6-6 and TRBJ2-7, with D possibly TRBD1 on 6 matching bases. The CDR3 has 14 amino acids. V lost 4 bases, J lost 4 bases, and 14 bases lay in between. Germline loops: CDR1 MNHNY, CDR2 SVGAGI (reference sequence). The CDR3 bases are TGTGCCAGCAGTTTAAACAGGGAAAAGTACGAGCAGTACTTC. Translating it yields CASSLNREKYEQYF.

The V call is TRBV20-1, the J call TRBJ1-1; D call uncertain. Germline V gene data show CDR1 as DFQATT and CDR2 as SNEGSKA (reference sequence). This CDR3 has 11 residues. V was trimmed by 3 bases and J by 7 bases, leaving 9 bases between them. The CDR3 sequence is CSASRQIEAFF. The CDR3 coding sequence is TGCAGTGCTAGCCGCCAGATTGAAGCTTTCTTT.

V gene TRBV19 combines with J gene TRBJ1-5; D unresolved. This CDR3 comprises 16 residues. Germline CDR1 and CDR2: LNHDA and SQIVND (reference sequence). V was shortened by 0 bases and J by 0 bases, with 9 bases between the two germline ends. CDR3 amino acids: CASSIEVRASNQPQHF. Written as DNA, the CDR3 is TGTGCCAGTAGTATAGAGGTGAGGGCTAGCAATCAGCCCCAGCATTTT.

This chain links TRBV10-3 with TRBJ1-2, with D possibly matching TRBD1 (5 bases). Deletions cut 6 bases from V and 5 bases from J, with 10 bases between. The CDR3 spans 12 residues. Germline V gene data show CDR1 as ENHRY and CDR2 as SYGVKD. CDR3 in amino acids: CAISGQGYGYTF. The CDR3 DNA reads as TGTGCCATCAGCGGCCAGGGATATGGCTACACCTTC.

The chain employs TRBV3-1 (or the pseudogene TRBV3-2) and TRBJ1-2, with TRBD1 as a possible D gene (5 bases). Per the germline V gene, CDR1 is LGHDT and CDR2 is YNNKEL (reference sequence). CDR3 length equals 15 residues. Trimming took off 4 bases at V and 5 bases at J, with 17 bases between the two ends. Written as DNA, the CDR3 is TGTGCCAGCAGCCCCCGGGAGGGGACGGGGTATGGCTACACCTTC. Protein sequence: CASSPREGTGYGYTF.